The 27 T cell receptor beta chains below come from one sample, sequenced in a study of blood T cell repertoires in COVID-19. Clones were read by immunoSEQ multiplex PCR, and TCRdb kept only the in-frame ones, dropping some. The sample shows 200,000 to 300,000 clones, 65% to 90% of them seen only once. The sequencing input was peripheral blood. Receptor source: a young man with active or convalescent COVID-19.

A single count supports this clone. V usage is TRBV19 and J usage is TRBJ1-1; 10 positions agree with TRBD1. V shed 5 bases and J 3 bases; nucleotides not matched to a gene: 6. The CDR3 is 15 residues long. Looked up from germline, CDR1 is LNHDA and CDR2 is SQIVND (reference sequence). The CDR3: CASSAVDRGYTEAFF. In nucleotides, the CDR3 is TGTGCCAGTAGTGCGGTGGACAGGGGGTACACTGAAGCTTTCTTT.

This chain links TRBV19 with TRBJ2-5; possible D gene TRBD1, 5 bases. This CDR3 spans 14 amino acids. V shed 0 bases and J shed 5 bases, with 10 bases lying between them. Germline V CDR1 and CDR2: LNHDA, SQIVND (reference sequence). CDR3 nucleotides: TGTGCCAGTAGTATAGAGGGCAGGGTTGAGACCCAGTACTTC. Protein: CASSIEGRVETQYF.

This clone was seen a few times. This chain uses TRBV4-1 with TRBJ2-2; the D is unclear. The germline V gene encodes CDR1 MGHRA and CDR2 YSYEKL. This CDR3 region has 15 residues. Between the trimmed V and J ends, which lost 2 bases and 5 bases, there was a span of 12 bases. In nucleotides, the CDR3 is TGCGCCAGCAGCCAAACTTCGCGAGAAACCGGGGAGCTGTTTTTT. This sequence encodes CASSQTSRETGELFF.

Comments on this clone: Other DNA sequences within the sample encode an identical CDR3. The chain employs TRBV12-3 or TRBV12-4 and TRBJ2-5; maybe TRBD2 (5 bases). This CDR3 is built from 11 residues. The V gene lost 6 bases and the J gene lost 5 bases, with 7 bases spanning the gap. The DNA of the CDR3 is TGTGCCAGCAGCACTAGGGAGACCCAGTACTTC. Its translation: CASSTRETQYF.

The chain recombines TRBV2 with TRBJ1-2; weak D call: TRBD1 (6 bases). This CDR3 spans 14 amino acids. The V and J ends lost 1 base and 8 bases respectively, with 14 bases between them. Germline assignment: CDR1 SNHLY and CDR2 FYNNEI. The DNA for the CDR3 is TGTGCCAGCAGTGAAGGGACAGAGATTAAGGGCTACACCTTC. It encodes CASSEGTEIKGYTF.

The chain couples TRBV30 to TRBJ1-1; D gene unclear. The germline V gene has CDR1 GTSNPN and CDR2 SVGIG (reference sequence). V lost 4 bases and J 0 bases, leaving 15 bases between the germline ends. This CDR3 has 15 amino acids. The CDR3 reads CAWKLRGSMNTEAFF. The CDR3 nucleotides read TGTGCCTGGAAGCTTCGAGGGTCCATGAACACTGAAGCTTTCTTT.

This clone has a single count. This chain joins TRBV11-2 and TRBJ2-5, with D hard to call. This CDR3 is built from 13 residues. Germline lookup yields CDR1 SGHAT and CDR2 FQNNGV. V lost 4 bases and J 3 bases, leaving 9 bases between the germline ends. The CDR3 bases are TGTGCCAGCAGCTCGAGCAATGAAGAGACCCAGTACTTC. Residues: CASSSSNEETQYF. The whole variable domain, remainder taken from reference TRBV11-2 and TRBJ2-5, is EAGVAQSPRYKIIEKRQSVAFWCNPISGHATLYWYQQILGQGPKLLIQFQNNGVVDDSQLPKDRFSAERLKGVDSTLKIQPAKLEDSAVYLCASSSSNEETQYFGPGTRLLVL.

The V and J genes are TRBV11-2 and TRBJ2-3; 12 bases are shared with TRBD2. CDR1 is SGHAT, CDR2 FQNNGV, per germline. V trimming: 2 bases; J trimming: 6 bases; junction bases outside the gene matches: 15. This CDR3 comprises 19 residues. The DNA of the CDR3 is TGTGCCAGCAGCTTATCTAGCGGGGGGGCCTCGTCCGTGAAGGATACGCAGTATTTT. Its translation: CASSLSSGGASSVKDTQYF.

The chain links TRBV5-5 to TRBJ2-1; D unclear. Germline CDR1 and CDR2: SGHKS and YYEKEE (reference sequence). V lost 1 base to trimming and J lost 5 bases, with 10 bases between them. This CDR3 has 14 residues. CDR3 nucleotides: TGTGCCAGCAGCTTGTTTGTGGAGAACAATGAGCAGTTCTTC. This translates into CASSLFVENNEQFF.

The chain joins TRBV5-4 to TRBJ1-1; a weak D match, TRBD1 (5 bases). CDR3 length: 17 amino acids. Germline V gene lookup returns CDR1 SGHNT and CDR2 YYREEE (reference sequence). V lost 3 bases and J 3 bases, leaving 21 bases between the germline ends. As DNA, the CDR3 is TGTGCCAGCAGCTGGGACTGGGACGAAGGAAGAGACACTGAAGCTTTCTTT. This codes for CASSWDWDEGRDTEAFF.

The rearrangement links TRBV4-1 to TRBJ2-3; possibly TRBD1 for D (6 bases). CDR1 and CDR2 from the germline V gene are MGHRA and YSYEKL. The V end was cut by 1 base, the J end by 0 bases, with 14 bases between. The CDR3 spans 17 residues. The CDR3 here is CASSQVGTPGSTDTQYF. CDR3 in DNA: TGCGCCAGCAGCCAAGTTGGGACACCTGGGAGCACAGATACGCAGTATTTT.

This chain joins TRBV5-6 and TRBJ2-7; D is perhaps TRBD1 (5 bases). CDR1 and CDR2 from the germline V gene are SGHDT and YYEEEE. The V end lost 0 bases, the J end lost 5 bases, and 15 bases lay between the germline ends. The CDR3 sequence is 15 residues long. The CDR3 spells CASSLGTGGFDEQYF. CDR3 DNA: TGTGCCAGCAGCTTGGGTACAGGCGGATTCGACGAGCAGTACTTC.

Points on this clone: This sample includes further DNA sequences coding for the same CDR3. The V and J genes are TRBV5-1 and TRBJ2-5; 9 bases map to TRBD2. This CDR3 contains 15 residues. With 0 bases clipped from V and 5 bases from J, the junction kept 5 bases outside the gene matches. CDR1 and CDR2 from the germline V gene are SGHRS and YFSETQ. CDR3 region: CASSLGGGAQETQYF. The CDR3, as DNA: TGCGCCAGCAGCTTGGGCGGGGGGGCGCAGGAGACCCAGTACTTC.

This chain joins TRBV6-5 and TRBJ1-4; 7 nucleotides match TRBD1. V lost 6 bases, J lost 0 bases, and 4 bases stayed unmatched. Germline V lookup: CDR1 MNHEY, CDR2 SVGAGI. This CDR3 comprises 15 residues. The CDR3 reads CASSGQVSTNEKLFF. In DNA, the CDR3 is TGTGCCAGCAGCGGACAGGTTTCAACTAATGAAAAACTGTTTTTT.

This clone was detected once. V usage is TRBV6-5 and J usage is TRBJ2-3, with 11 nucleotides matching TRBD2. The CDR3 has 15 amino acids. Germline V gene sequence: CDR1 MNHEY, CDR2 SVGAGI. The J segment lost 2 bases and the V segment lost 6 bases, leaving 4 bases of the junction unmatched. The CDR3 sequence: CASRKGLAATDTQYF. CDR3 nucleotide sequence: TGTGCCAGCAGAAAGGGACTAGCGGCCACAGATACGCAGTATTTT.

The CDR3 DNA is TGTGCCAGCAGCTCGGACAGCGCGCGCAATCAGCCCCAGCATTTT. Translating it yields CASSSDSARNQPQHF. V is TRBV7-2 and J is TRBJ1-5; possible D gene TRBD1, 6 bases. Germline loops: CDR1 SGHTA, CDR2 FQGNSA. The CDR3 runs to 15 residues. Trimming stripped 4 bases from V and 2 bases from J, with 12 bases between.

The genes are TRBV13 and TRBJ1-6, with D unclear. V was cut by 1 base and J by 9 bases, with 13 bases left in between. CDR3 length equals 15 residues. The germline gives CDR1 PRHDT, CDR2 FYEKMQ (reference sequence). The CDR3 is CASSLDQARVSPLHF. The CDR3 DNA follows: TGTGCCAGCAGCTTAGATCAGGCGAGGGTTTCACCCCTCCACTTT.

This clone was detected only once. The V and J genes are TRBV5-4 and TRBJ2-3; D remains ambiguous. The CDR3 has 15 amino acids. Trimming left V 0 bases short and J 3 bases short, with 11 bases between. CDR1 SGHNT and CDR2 YYREEE come from the germline V gene (reference sequence). The CDR3 DNA reads as TGTGCCAGCAGCTTGGATCTCAGGTCGACAGATACGCAGTATTTT. Amino acid sequence: CASSLDLRSTDTQYF.

In its sample, this clone was seen once. The V and J genes are TRBV5-8 and TRBJ2-3; 7 positions agree with TRBD2. The germline V gene has CDR1 SGHTS and CDR2 YDEGEE. The CDR3 totals 15 residues. V lost 2 bases, J lost 2 bases, and 5 bases stayed unmatched. Here the CDR3 DNA reads TGTGCCAGCAGCTTAAAGCGGGGCTACACAGATACGCAGTATTTT. Translation gives CASSLKRGYTDTQYF.

The chain employs TRBV5-1 and TRBJ1-2; weak D call: TRBD1 (5 bases). CDR3 size: 13 residues. Germline V CDR1 and CDR2: SGHRS, YFSETQ. The ends were cut back, 4 bases at V and 8 bases at J, with 15 bases in the middle. CDR3 loop: CASSPEGPRGYTF. The CDR3 bases are TGCGCCAGCAGCCCGGAGGGACCAAGGGGCTACACCTTC.

The table lists this clone with a few counts. The CDR3 DNA reads as TGCGCCAGCAGCTTGGACAGGCCCGGGACAGATACGCAGTATTTT. Protein: CASSLDRPGTDTQYF. This chain connects TRBV5-1 to TRBJ2-3; TRBD1 might be the D (5 bases). Germline V gene data show CDR1 as SGHRS and CDR2 as YFSETQ. The CDR3 runs to 15 residues. V was cut by 0 bases and J by 3 bases, with 11 bases left in between.

This clone was seen a single time. The rearrangement links TRBV6-5 to TRBJ2-7, with 9 positions matching TRBD1. The CDR3 contains 15 residues. Germline CDR1 and CDR2: MNHEY and SVGAGI. The V segment lost 5 bases and the J segment 2 bases; nucleotides outside the gene matches: 7. The CDR3 DNA reads TGTGCCAGCAGTCTTACCGGGACAGGGCCCTACGAGCAGTACTTC. It is translated as CASSLTGTGPYEQYF.

The count of this clone is one. V usage is TRBV19 and J usage is TRBJ2-7, with D possibly matching TRBD2 (5 bases). Germline CDR1 reads LNHDA; CDR2 reads SQIVND (reference sequence). The CDR3 is made up of 17 amino acids. Trimming left V 0 bases short and J 2 bases short, with 17 bases between. The CDR3 DNA follows: TGTGCCAGTAGTATAGATCTAGCAGGTTCTCTTACCTACGAGCAGTACTTC. This gives the protein CASSIDLAGSLTYEQYF.

This clone was counted between two and nine times. The rearrangement uses TRBV25-1 and TRBJ1-2; 7 bases align to TRBD1. V lost 4 bases to trimming and J lost 4 bases; unmatched junction nucleotides: 3. This CDR3 has 13 residues. Germline V gene lookup returns CDR1 MGHDK and CDR2 SYGVNS. The CDR3 coding sequence is TGTGCCAGCAGTGCCGGGACAGTCTATGGCTACACCTTC. It is translated as CASSAGTVYGYTF.

The genes are TRBV5-1 and TRBJ2-1; 10 bases agree with TRBD1. The CDR3 loop spans 16 amino acids. CDR1 is SGHRS and CDR2 is YFSETQ in the germline V gene. V lost 1 base to trimming and J lost 8 bases; unmatched junction nucleotides: 9. Here the CDR3 DNA reads TGCGCCAGCAGCTTGAGTCCGGGACAGGGGTGGGATGAGCAGTTCTTC. Translation: CASSLSPGQGWDEQFF.

This clone was recorded at least ten times. The chain carries TRBV6-5 and TRBJ2-3, with 10 positions matching TRBD1. The ends lost 6 bases at V and 2 bases at J; junction bases unmatched: 5. This CDR3 spans 15 amino acids. CDR1 is MNHEY and CDR2 is SVGAGI in the germline V gene. CDR3 sequence: CASSWTGGSTDTQYF. The CDR3 DNA sequence: TGTGCCAGCAGCTGGACAGGGGGATCCACAGATACGCAGTATTTT.

Here the CDR3 DNA reads TGTGCCAGCAGCTTAGGAGGACAGGGCGGCCGTAATGAAAAACTGTTTTTT. This sequence encodes CASSLGGQGGRNEKLFF. The V gene is TRBV7-9, the J gene TRBJ1-4, with 8 nucleotides matching TRBD1. V lost 1 base, J lost 4 bases, and 8 bases stayed unmatched. Germline V gene lookup returns CDR1 SEHNR and CDR2 FQNEAQ (reference sequence). The CDR3 runs 17 residues.